The rows below give T cell receptor beta chains drawn from one sample of a study of blood T cell repertoires in COVID-19. The protocol was immunoSEQ multiplex PCR, while the TCRdb copy is restricted to in-frame clones and leaves out a portion. This sample has fewer than 200,000 clones, with 83% found just once. The sequenced sample consisted of PBMCs or T cells enriched from blood (not recorded which). These receptors all stem from a woman aged 50 to 60 who had recovered from COVID-19. Both conserved end residues are part of each CDR3. Each record gives: V gene, J gene, D gene, CDR3 DNA, CDR3 protein. A D gene is named only where the DNA matches it firmly.

TRBV6-6	TRBJ1-1	NA	TGTGCCAGCAGTGCAGGGATCACTGAAGCTTTCTTT	CASSAGITEAFF
TRBV7-9	TRBJ1-2	NA	TGTGCCAGCAGCTTAGGGGCGGGTAACTATGGCTACACCTTC	CASSLGAGNYGYTF
TRBV7-2	TRBJ2-5	TRBD2	TGTGCCAGCAGCTTGTCAGCGGGACCGGAGACCCAGTACTTC	CASSLSAGPETQYF
TRBV13	TRBJ2-1	TRBD2	TGTGCCAGCAGCACCTCCCGGGCTAGCGGGGATGTCAATGAGCAGTTCTTC	CASSTSRASGDVNEQFF
TRBV11-3	TRBJ2-2	TRBD2	TGTGCCAGCAGCTTACGACTAGCTGGCGGGGAGCTGTTTTTT	CASSLRLAGGELFF
TRBV6-7	TRBJ1-2	NA	TGTGCCAGCAGTTACCGGTACAGCACCTCCTATGGCTACACCTTC	CASSYRYSTSYGYTF
TRBV7-9	TRBJ1-2	NA	TGTGCCAGCAGCTCTCCCCTGAGGCACGGGGGCTACACCTTC	CASSSPLRHGGYTF
TRBV7-9	TRBJ1-3	NA	TGTGCCAGCAGCTTAGCTCTAAACACCATATATTTT	CASSLALNTIYF
TRBV19	TRBJ1-1	NA	TGTGCCAGTAGTATTTGGACTCGACAGAACACTGAAGCTTTCTTT	CASSIWTRQNTEAFF
TRBV2	TRBJ1-1	NA	TGTGCCAGCAAACCCCGGTGGAACACTGAAGCTTTCTTT	CASKPRWNTEAFF
TRBV7-9	TRBJ1-1	NA	TGTGCCAGCACCTGGACACATAACACTGAAGCTTTCTTT	CASTWTHNTEAFF
TRBV5-4	TRBJ1-2	TRBD1	TGTGCCAGCAGCTGGACAGGGGCCCACTATGGCTACACCTTC	CASSWTGAHYGYTF
TRBV6-2/TRBV6-3	TRBJ2-1	NA	TGTGCCAGCAGTACAGGGTACAGTGAGCAGTTCTTC	CASSTGYSEQFF
TRBV7-9	TRBJ2-3	TRBD2	TGTGCCAGCAGCCCCCCCGGACTAGTGACAGATACGCAGTATTTT	CASSPPGLVTDTQYF
TRBV7-9	TRBJ1-1	TRBD1	TGTGCCAGCAGCCCACAGACAGGGGTGAACACTGAAGCTTTCTTT	CASSPQTGVNTEAFF
TRBV11-2	TRBJ2-5	NA	TGTGCCAGCAGCCCCACTCCCGGGTCCAAGGAGACCCAGTACTTC	CASSPTPGSKETQYF
TRBV28	TRBJ1-5	NA	TGTGCCAGCAGCGAACGGGGAGGGAATCAGCCCCAGCATTTT	CASSERGGNQPQHF
TRBV25-1	TRBJ2-2	NA	TGTGCCAGCAGTGAATCCCCACGGAGTTCGACCGGGGAGCTGTTTTTT	CASSESPRSSTGELFF
TRBV9	TRBJ1-5	TRBD1	TGTGCCAGCAGCCCAGGAGGACAGGGCATAAATCAGCCCCAGCATTTT	CASSPGGQGINQPQHF
TRBV15	TRBJ2-1	TRBD1	TGTGCCACCAGCAGAAAACAGGGGACCTACAATGAGCAGTTCTTC	CATSRKQGTYNEQFF
TRBV28	TRBJ2-1	TRBD1	TGTGCCAGCAGCCCACGACTTTCAGGGGGCTTTACCTCCTACAATGAGCAGTTCTTC	CASSPRLSGGFTSYNEQFF
TRBV5-5	TRBJ2-2	TRBD2	TGTGCCAGCAGCTTGGGACTAGCGGGGAACCGGGCCGGGGAGCTGTTTTTT	CASSLGLAGNRAGELFF
TRBV5-1	TRBJ2-5	NA	TGCGCCAGCAGCTTCGGACGCTTTCGGGACCAGTACTTC	CASSFGRFRDQYF
TRBV4-1	TRBJ2-1	TRBD2	TGCGCCAGCAGCCAAGGGGCGGGGGGGCCAGTCGGTGAGCAGTTCTTC	CASSQGAGGPVGEQFF
TRBV6-2/TRBV6-3	TRBJ1-2	TRBD1	TGTGCCAGCAGTCTAACAGGGGGCGCTAACTATGGCTACACCTTC	CASSLTGGANYGYTF